This T cell receptor (beta chain) was captured by sequencing in a study of blood T cell repertoires in COVID-19. Per the original methods: Estimation of nucleated cell counts was performed using reference gene primer amplification. Using immunoSEQ multiplex PCR, the repertoire was profiled, and TCRdb retains in-frame clones only, with some absent. V, J and clone size are taken as reported in that table, and D and trimming were inferred from the DNA itself. The sample lists 95,000 to 150,000 clones; about four fifths were seen once. From germline, CDR1 is MGHRA and CDR2 YSYEKL. With 4 bases removed from V and 1 base from J, the gap between germline ends came to 10 bases. The CDR3 consists of 15 residues. This clone was counted a single time.

The origin of this receptor is a woman between 65 and 79 years old with acute or convalescent COVID-19. V and J are TRBV4-1 and TRBJ2-2, with D perhaps TRBD2 (5 bases). The sequencing input was peripheral blood. For the CDR3, the DNA is TGCGCCAGCAGCCCCATGGGGAGGAACACCGGGGAGCTGTTTTTT. Translating it yields CASSPMGRNTGELFF.